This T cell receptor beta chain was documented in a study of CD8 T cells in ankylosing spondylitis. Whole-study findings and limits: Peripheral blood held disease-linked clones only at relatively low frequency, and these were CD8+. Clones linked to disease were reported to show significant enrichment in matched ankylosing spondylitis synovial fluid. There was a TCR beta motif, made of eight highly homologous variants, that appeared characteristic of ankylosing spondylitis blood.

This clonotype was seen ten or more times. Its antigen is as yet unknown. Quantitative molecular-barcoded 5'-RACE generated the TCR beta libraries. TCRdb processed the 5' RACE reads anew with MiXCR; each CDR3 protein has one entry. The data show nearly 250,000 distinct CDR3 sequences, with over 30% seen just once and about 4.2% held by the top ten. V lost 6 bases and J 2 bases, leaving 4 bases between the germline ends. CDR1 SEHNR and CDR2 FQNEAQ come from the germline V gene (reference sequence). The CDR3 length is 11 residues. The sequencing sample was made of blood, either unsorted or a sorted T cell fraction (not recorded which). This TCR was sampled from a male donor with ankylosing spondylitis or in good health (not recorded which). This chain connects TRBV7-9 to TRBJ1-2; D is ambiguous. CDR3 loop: CASRSNYGYTF. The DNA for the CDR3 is TGTGCCAGCAGAAGCAACTATGGCTACACCTTC.